These 24 T cell receptor beta chains share one sample of origin, sequenced in a study of Tregs in tolerant kidney transplant recipients. The protocol was immunoSEQ multiplex PCR, while the TCRdb copy is restricted to in-frame clones and leaves out a portion. The sample's table shows about 2,000 clones. Their cognate antigens are unknown. After 6 to 7 days with irradiated graft donor PBMCs, CFSE-labeled recipient PBMCs were FACS-sorted. Source: CD8+ T cells from blood cultured with allogeneic cells, taken before the transplant. These receptors all stem from a human patient who received a combined kidney and bone marrow transplant.

This clone is called medium-sized based on its frequency. Read data end 3 residues before the CDR3 end; the end is taken from the germline J gene. The genes are TRBV5-1 and TRBJ1-4; a possible D gene is TRBD1 (6 bases). The CDR3 covers 15 residues. CDR1 and CDR2 from the germline V gene are SGHRS and YFSETQ. The V and J ends lost 0 bases and 2 bases respectively, with 8 bases between them. CDR3 protein: CASSLGTATNEKLFF. The CDR3 bases that were read are TGCGCCAGCAGCTTGGGGACAGCCACTAATGAAAAA.

This clone is medium-sized (0.01 to 0.1%) by frequency. The read ends 3 residues before the CDR3 terminus; that terminus is restored from the germline J gene. This chain uses TRBV4-1 with TRBJ2-7; TRBD1 aligns across 8 bases. CDR1 and CDR2 (germline): MGHRA, YSYEKL. The CDR3 spans 14 residues. V shed 1 base, J shed 3 bases, and the junction held 2 bases outside the gene matches. The CDR3 sequence is CASSQVTGGYEQYF. The covered CDR3 bases are TGCGCCAGCAGCCAAGTTACAGGGGGCTACGAG.

The sequenced CDR3 bases are TGTGCCAGCAGACCGGACAGGGGGCGCGGCGAG. It specifies CASRPDRGRGE. The whole CDR3 region reads CASRPDRGRGEQYF. The rearrangement links TRBV5-4 to TRBJ2-7, with TRBD1 matching 11 bases. The read stops 3 residues short of the end of the CDR3; the missing end is completed from the germline J gene. This CDR3 has 14 amino acids. Germline V gene lookup returns CDR1 SGHNT and CDR2 YYREEE (reference sequence). Trimming removed 5 bases from V and 6 bases from J; junction bases left unmatched: 7.

Considering frequency, this clone is medium-sized (0.01 to 0.1%). The read comes to an end 3 residues before the CDR3 does, leaving the germline J gene to fill in the end. The genes are TRBV5-4 and TRBJ2-7; tentatively, D is TRBD2 (6 bases). The germline CDR1 and CDR2 sequences are SGHNT and YYREEE (reference sequence). This CDR3 has 15 residues. V lost 0 bases, J lost 0 bases, and 10 bases lay in between. Here the CDR3 reads CASSLVRGSSYEQYF. CDR3 DNA, as far as it was read: TGTGCCAGCAGCTTGGTACGGGGGTCCTCCTACGAG.

Considering frequency, this clone is medium-sized. The CDR3 sequence is CASSIGAGGEQFF. The sequenced part of the CDR3 DNA is TGTGCCAGTAGTATCGGAGCGGGAGGTGAG. The V call is TRBV19, the J call TRBJ2-1, with 9 positions matching TRBD2. Coverage ceases 3 residues before the CDR3 finishes, and the germline J gene fills in the end. Trimming took 3 bases from V and 9 from J; bases not matched to a gene: 3. Germline assignment: CDR1 LNHDA and CDR2 SQIVND (reference sequence). The CDR3 runs 13 residues.

This clone is called large (0.1 to 1%) based on its frequency. The missing CDR3 end, 3 residues past where the read stops, is filled in from the germline J gene. This chain joins TRBV7-2 and TRBJ2-1; perhaps TRBD1 as D (5 bases). The V end was cut by 8 bases, the J end by 2 bases, with 13 bases between. Germline V gives CDR1 SGHTA, CDR2 FQGNSA. This CDR3 is built from 14 residues. Partial CDR3 DNA: TGTGCCAGCGAGAGACAGTTTGCCTACAATGAG. Protein sequence: CASERQFAYNE. The full CDR3 is CASERQFAYNEQFF.

According to its frequency, this clone is large. The DNA ends 3 residues before the CDR3 does, and the rest of the CDR3 is filled in from the germline J gene. The chain combines TRBV6-2 or TRBV6-3 with TRBJ2-5; possible D gene TRBD2, 5 bases. The CDR3 contains 14 residues. Trimming stripped 0 bases from V and 3 bases from J, with 8 bases between. The germline CDR1 and CDR2 sequences are MNHEY and SVGEGT. CDR3 sequence reads: CASSYSYGEETQYF. Partial CDR3 DNA: TGTGCCAGCAGTTACTCGTACGGGGAAGAGACC.

Its frequency marks this clone as large. With the read ending 3 residues before the CDR3 end, the germline J gene is used to fill in that end. The chain couples TRBV29-1 to TRBJ1-4; TRBD1 aligns across 9 bases. This CDR3 has 14 amino acids. Germline assignment: CDR1 SQVTM and CDR2 ANQGSEA. V shed 4 bases and J 4 bases; nucleotides not matched to a gene: 4. The CDR3: CSVGGQGHNEKLFF. The part of the CDR3 DNA that was read is TGCAGCGTTGGGGGACAGGGCCATAATGAAAAA.

CDR3 loop: CASSLDRVFHEKLFF. The sequenced part of the CDR3 DNA is TGTGCCAGCAGCCTTGACAGGGTTTTTCATGAAAAA. This chain links TRBV7-2 with TRBJ1-4; TRBD1 aligns across 7 bases. The sequenced fragment ends 3 residues before the CDR3 boundary, so the rest is inferred from the germline J gene. The germline V gene encodes CDR1 SGHTA and CDR2 FQGNSA. This CDR3 is 15 amino acids long. The junction had 9 bases not matched to a gene; V was cut back by 5 bases and J by 6 bases.

This clone ranks as large in terms of frequency. Here the CDR3 reads CASSLADLANEQYF. The part of the CDR3 DNA that was read is TGTGCCAGCAGCTTAGCAGACCTAGCGAACGAG. The V gene is TRBV7-2, the J gene TRBJ2-7, with D possibly TRBD2 on 6 matching bases. The read gets to within 3 residues of the CDR3 end, and the germline J gene fills in the rest. The CDR3 sequence is 14 residues long. Germline-derived CDR1 and CDR2 are SGHTA and FQGNSA. V lost 0 bases and J 5 bases, leaving 11 bases between the germline ends.

Remarks on this clone: Sequencing ends 3 residues short of the CDR3 end; the germline J gene provides the rest. The V and J genes are TRBV6-1 and TRBJ1-3, with unresolved D. Looked up from germline, CDR1 is MNHNS and CDR2 is SASEGT. Deletions cut 3 bases from V and 4 bases from J, with 16 bases between. CDR3 length: 16 residues. The CDR3 bases that were read are TGTGCCAGCAGTGATTTTTACATCCTCGGGGGAAACACC. Protein product: CASSDFYILGGNT. The whole CDR3 is CASSDFYILGGNTIYF.

This clone shows up as large by frequency. The CDR3 region is CASSVWTSGTGELFF. The part of the CDR3 DNA that was read is TGTGCCAGCAGCGTCTGGACTAGCGGTACCGGGGAG. This rearrangement joins TRBV9 to TRBJ2-2; TRBD2 agrees at 10 bases. Read coverage stops 3 residues before the CDR3 terminus; the germline J gene supplies the remainder. The junction had 3 bases not matched to a gene; V was cut back by 2 bases and J by 5 bases. Germline-derived CDR1 and CDR2 are SGDLS and YYNGEE. This CDR3 has 15 amino acids.

Its frequency marks this clone as large. The read ends 3 residues before the CDR3 terminus; that terminus is restored from the germline J gene. The chain links TRBV7-9 to TRBJ1-5, with D unclear. Trimming took 1 base from V and 5 from J, leaving 9 bases between them. Germline CDR1 reads SEHNR; CDR2 reads FQNEAQ (reference sequence). The length of the CDR3 is 14 residues. The DNA read from the CDR3 is TGTGCCAGCAGCTTAGGGTCAGGATATCAGCCC. Protein: CASSLGSGYQP. The CDR3, in full, reads CASSLGSGYQPQHF.

Considering frequency, this clone is medium-sized. The CDR3 extends 3 residues past the end of the read, so its final part is completed from the germline J gene. The chain combines TRBV11-2 with TRBJ1-6; D remains ambiguous. Germline V gene data show CDR1 as SGHAT and CDR2 as FQNNGV. The CDR3 has 11 amino acids. Trimming shortened V by 3 bases and J by 9 bases, and 3 bases separated the two germline ends. CDR3 in amino acids: CASSFGSPLHF. Partial CDR3 DNA: TGTGCCAGCAGCTTCGGTTCACCC.

Notes on this clone: The read finishes 3 residues shy of the CDR3 end, and the germline J gene is used to complete it. The chain recombines TRBV9 with TRBJ2-7; no clear D. Looked up from germline, CDR1 is SGDLS and CDR2 is YYNGEE. The CDR3 has 14 residues. V lost 2 bases and J lost 1, with 10 bases in between. CDR3 in amino acids: CASSVAQESYEQYF. The sequenced part of the CDR3 DNA is TGTGCCAGCAGCGTGGCCCAGGAGTCCTACGAG.

This clone ranks as medium-sized in terms of frequency. The read terminates 3 residues ahead of where the CDR3 ends, so the germline J gene completes it. J is TRBJ2-2 and V is TRBV12-3 or TRBV12-4, with a tentative D call TRBD1 (5 bases). The germline V and J ends were trimmed by 3 bases and 6 bases, with 11 bases remaining between them. The CDR3 consists of 14 residues. CDR3 DNA, as far as it was read: TGTGCCAGCAGTTTTGCAGGGTTGGCCGGGGAG. Residues: CASSFAGLAGE. The entire CDR3 protein is CASSFAGLAGELFF.

About this clone: Read sequence stops 3 residues before the CDR3 end, and the germline J gene provides the missing end. The chain couples TRBV29-1 to TRBJ2-5; D unclear. The CDR3 consists of 11 residues. Per the germline V gene, CDR1 is SQVTM and CDR2 is ANQGSEA. V was trimmed by 4 bases and J by 7 bases, leaving 10 bases between them. The CDR3 loop is CSVVLLGTQYF. The part of the CDR3 DNA that was read is TGCAGCGTTGTGCTTCTCGGGACC.

A note on this clone: The DNA ends 3 residues before the CDR3 does, and the rest of the CDR3 is filled in from the germline J gene. The genes are TRBV7-9 and TRBJ2-7; TRBD1 aligns across 8 bases. In germline, CDR1 is SEHNR, CDR2 FQNEAQ (reference sequence). The CDR3 extends over 15 amino acids. With V trimmed by 3 bases and J by 4 bases, 8 bases remained unmatched. The part of the CDR3 DNA that was read is TGTGCCAGCAGCTTGGCAGGGGGCACATTGTACGAG. This encodes CASSLAGGTLYE. The entire CDR3 protein reads CASSLAGGTLYEQYF.

Points on this clone: Read coverage stops 3 residues before the CDR3 terminus; the germline J gene supplies the remainder. This chain links TRBV29-1 with TRBJ2-7; a weak D match, TRBD2 (6 bases). The length of the CDR3 is 15 residues. Trimming removed 4 bases from V and 6 bases from J, with 22 bases in between. Germline V gene lookup returns CDR1 SQVTM and CDR2 ANQGSEA. CDR3 protein: CSVVTGEVNFGEQYF. The CDR3 DNA, read in part, is TGCAGCGTTGTCACGGGGGAGGTGAATTTCGGCGAG.

As to this clone: The missing CDR3 end, 3 residues past where the read stops, is filled in from the germline J gene. The genes are TRBV19 and TRBJ1-5, with 7 bases lining up with TRBD1. The V gene end was trimmed by 6 bases and the J gene end by 0 bases; junction bases not matched to a gene: 5. Germline V gives CDR1 LNHDA, CDR2 SQIVND (reference sequence). The length of the CDR3 is 15 residues. The CDR3 protein is CASSWGQLSNQPQHF. CDR3 DNA, as far as it was read: TGTGCCAGTAGCTGGGGACAGCTTAGCAATCAGCCC. Combining the CDR3 with reference TRBV19 and TRBJ1-5 gives the whole variable domain DGGITQSPKYLFRKEGQNVTLSCEQNLNHDAMYWYRQDPGQGLRLIYYSQIVNDFQKGDIAEGYSVSREKKESFPLTVTSAQKNPTAFYLCASSWGQLSNQPQHFGDGTRLSIL.

This clone ranks as large (0.1 to 1%) in terms of frequency. The read is 3 residues too short to cover the CDR3 end, so that end is filled in from the germline J gene. V and J are TRBV2 and TRBJ1-1, with 10 bases aligning to TRBD1. J lost 4 bases, V lost 3 bases, and 5 bases had no gene match. Germline V CDR1 and CDR2: SNHLY, FYNNEI. This CDR3 is built from 15 residues. The sequenced CDR3 bases are TGTGCCAGCAGTGACGAGACAGGGGGCGGCACTGAA. Residues: CASSDETGGGTE. The full CDR3 protein reads CASSDETGGGTEAFF.

Comments on this clone: The read ends 3 residues before the CDR3 terminus; that terminus is restored from the germline J gene. This chain links TRBV27 with TRBJ2-7; D unclear. CDR1 is MNHEY and CDR2 is SMNVEV in the germline V gene (reference sequence). There are 13 residues in the CDR3. V dropped 2 bases and J dropped 2 bases, with 7 bases sitting between them. The CDR3 loop reads CASSLIGPYEQYF. The CDR3 DNA, read in part, is TGTGCCAGCAGTTTAATCGGTCCCTACGAG.

Concerning this clone itself: Read sequence stops 3 residues before the CDR3 end, and the germline J gene provides the missing end. V is TRBV30 and J is TRBJ2-7, with D possibly matching TRBD2 (6 bases). CDR1 is GTSNPN, CDR2 SVGIG, per germline (reference sequence). The CDR3 sequence is 12 residues long. Trimming removed 5 bases at V and 3 bases at J, with 11 bases between. The CDR3: CAWGGNRYEQYF. The CDR3 DNA, read in part, is TGTGCCTGGGGGGGGAACCGCTACGAG. The whole variable domain, filled in from reference TRBV30 and TRBJ2-7, reads SQTIHQWPATLVQPVGSPLSLECTVEGTSNPNLYWYRQAAGRGLQLLFYSVGIGQISSEVPQNLSASRPQDRQFILSSKKLLLSDSGFYLCAWGGNRYEQYFGPGTRLTVT.

This clone is classed as medium-sized by frequency. The read finishes 3 residues shy of the CDR3 end, and the germline J gene is used to complete it. The rearrangement links TRBV6-2 or TRBV6-3 to TRBJ1-5, with a tentative D call TRBD1 (6 bases). From germline, CDR1 is MNHEY and CDR2 SVGEGT. The CDR3 is 13 residues long. V lost 7 bases and J 3 bases, leaving 10 bases between the germline ends. The chain's CDR3 is CASKQGYNQPQHF. Partial CDR3 DNA: TGTGCCAGCAAACAGGGTTACAATCAGCCC.